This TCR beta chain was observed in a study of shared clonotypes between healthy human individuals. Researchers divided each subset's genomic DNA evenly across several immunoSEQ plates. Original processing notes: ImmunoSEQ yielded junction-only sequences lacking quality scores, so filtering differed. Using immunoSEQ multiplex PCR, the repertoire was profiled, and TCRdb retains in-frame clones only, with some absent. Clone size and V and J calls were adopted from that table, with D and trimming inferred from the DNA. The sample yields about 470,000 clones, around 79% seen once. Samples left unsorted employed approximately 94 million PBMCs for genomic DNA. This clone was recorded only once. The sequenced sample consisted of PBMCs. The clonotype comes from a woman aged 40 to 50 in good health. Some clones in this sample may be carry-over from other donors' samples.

In nucleotides, the CDR3 is TGTGCCAGCAGCCCCGCGTCAAGAGCGAGCGAGCAGTACTTC. Its translation is CASSPASRASEQYF. The gene calls are TRBV9 and TRBJ2-7; D remains unclear. This CDR3 comprises 14 residues. CDR1 and CDR2 (germline): SGDLS, YYNGEE. The V and J ends lost 4 bases and 6 bases respectively, with 17 bases between them.